This T cell receptor (beta chain) was identified in a study of cytomegalovirus exposure and HLA in healthy donors. In the study overall: In an early release, HLA-typed donors contributed roughly 85 million unique TCR sequences. Study-level findings and limits: Among TCR beta chains, those listed as cytomegalovirus-associated numbered some 160. It was shown in a later analysis that HLA-associated TCR beta chains were more clonally expanded than other, equally common chains. Being productive about 90% or about 30% of the time was typical of most TCR beta V segments in an earlier analysis.

This CDR3 has 15 amino acids. The germline V gene has CDR1 MNHEY and CDR2 SMNVEV (reference sequence). V trimming: 0 bases; J trimming: 3 bases; junction bases outside the gene matches: 2. Comment on this clone: The target antigen is unknown.

It was with 60 Vbeta and 13 Jbeta primers that the PCR ran. TCRdb keeps only in-frame clones here, not all; method: immunoSEQ multiplex PCR. The sample includes roughly 77,000 clones, about three quarters seen only once; the top ten take about 12%. This TCR was recovered from a woman aged 40 to 55 in good health and CMV-seropositive. Sequencing input: PBMCs. The chain recombines TRBV27 with TRBJ2-3, with 8 bases aligning to TRBD2. The CDR3 DNA sequence: TGTGCCAGCAGTTTATCGGGACTAGAGACAGATACGCAGTATTTT. It yields the protein CASSLSGLETDTQYF.